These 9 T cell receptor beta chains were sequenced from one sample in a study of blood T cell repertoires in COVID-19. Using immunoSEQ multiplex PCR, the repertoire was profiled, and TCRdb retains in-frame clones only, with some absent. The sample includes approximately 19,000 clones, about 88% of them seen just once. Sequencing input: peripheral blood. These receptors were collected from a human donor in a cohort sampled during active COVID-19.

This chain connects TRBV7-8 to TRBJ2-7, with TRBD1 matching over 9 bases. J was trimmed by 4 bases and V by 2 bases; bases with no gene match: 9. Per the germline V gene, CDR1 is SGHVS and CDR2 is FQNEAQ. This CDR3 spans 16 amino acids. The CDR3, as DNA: TGTGCCAGCAGCTTAAATTCCGGGACAGGGAATTACGAGCAGTACTTC. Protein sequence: CASSLNSGTGNYEQYF.

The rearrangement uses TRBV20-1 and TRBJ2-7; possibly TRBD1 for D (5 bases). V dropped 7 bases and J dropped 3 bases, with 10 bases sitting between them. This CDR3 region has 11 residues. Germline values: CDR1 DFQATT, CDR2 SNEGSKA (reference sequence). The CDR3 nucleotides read TGCAGTGGACGACAGAACTACGAGCAGTACTTC. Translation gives CSGRQNYEQYF.

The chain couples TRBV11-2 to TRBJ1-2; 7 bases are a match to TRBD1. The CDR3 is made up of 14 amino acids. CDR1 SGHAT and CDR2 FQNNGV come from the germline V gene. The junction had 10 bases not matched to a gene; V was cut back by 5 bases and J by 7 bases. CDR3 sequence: CASSRPGQRVGYTF. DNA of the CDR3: TGTGCCAGCAGCCGTCCGGGACAGCGCGTTGGCTACACCTTC.

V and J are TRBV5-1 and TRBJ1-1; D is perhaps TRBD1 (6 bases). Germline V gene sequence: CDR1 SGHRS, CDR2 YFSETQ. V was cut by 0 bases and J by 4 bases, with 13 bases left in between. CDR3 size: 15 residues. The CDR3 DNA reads TGCGCCAGCAGCTTGGCCCAAAGAGGGGGCACTGAAGCTTTCTTT. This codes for CASSLAQRGGTEAFF.

The CDR3 nucleotides read TGTGCCAGCAGTGCAGACGGCCTAGTTGGCTACACCTTC. It yields the protein CASSADGLVGYTF. This chain links TRBV2 with TRBJ1-2; the D is unclear. The CDR3 has 13 amino acids. Germline values: CDR1 SNHLY, CDR2 FYNNEI. V gave up 4 bases and J gave up 7 bases, with 13 bases separating them.

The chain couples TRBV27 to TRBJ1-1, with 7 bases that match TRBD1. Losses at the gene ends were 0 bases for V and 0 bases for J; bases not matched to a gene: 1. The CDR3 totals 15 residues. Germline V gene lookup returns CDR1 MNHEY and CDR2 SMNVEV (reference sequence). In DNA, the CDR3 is TGTGCCAGCAGTTTATCGGGACAGATGAACACTGAAGCTTTCTTT. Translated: CASSLSGQMNTEAFF.

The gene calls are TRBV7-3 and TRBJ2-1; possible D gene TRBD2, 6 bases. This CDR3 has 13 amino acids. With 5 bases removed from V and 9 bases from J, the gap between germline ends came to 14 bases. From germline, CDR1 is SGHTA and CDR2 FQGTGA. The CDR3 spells CASSPGLGGEQFF. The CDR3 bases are TGTGCCAGCAGCCCTGGCTTGGGGGGTGAGCAGTTCTTC. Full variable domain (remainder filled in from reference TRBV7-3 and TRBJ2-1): GAGVSQTPSNKVTEKGKYVELRCDPISGHTALYWYRQSLGQGPEFLIYFQGTGAADDSGLPNDRFFAVRPEGSVSTLKIQRTERGDSAVYLCASSPGLGGEQFFGPGTRLTVL.

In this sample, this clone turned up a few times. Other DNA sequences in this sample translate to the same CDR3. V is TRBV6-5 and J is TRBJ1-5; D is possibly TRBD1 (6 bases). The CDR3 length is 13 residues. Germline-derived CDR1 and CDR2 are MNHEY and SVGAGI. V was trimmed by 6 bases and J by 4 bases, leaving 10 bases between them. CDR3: CASSRTENQPQHF. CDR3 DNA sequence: TGTGCCAGCAGCAGGACAGAAAATCAGCCCCAGCATTTT.

The CDR3 loop reads CASGLVLSGQGDPTDTQYF. The CDR3 bases are TGTGCTAGTGGTTTGGTACTATCGGGACAGGGGGACCCCACAGATACGCAGTATTTT. The genes are TRBV12-5 and TRBJ2-3, with 11 bases identical to TRBD1. V trimming: 0 bases; J trimming: 2 bases; junction bases outside the gene matches: 10. The CDR3 totals 19 residues. Germline CDR1 reads LGHNT; CDR2 reads FRNRAP.